The clone carrying this TCR beta chain was seen a handful of times. The target antigen is unknown. Looked up from germline, CDR1 is SNHLY and CDR2 is FYNNEI. The CDR3 loop spans 15 amino acids. Trimming removed 6 bases at V and 3 bases at J, with 14 bases between. For the diagnoses, clinical symptoms, serum thyroxine and TRAb, thyroid ultrasound and orbital computed tomography were used. The PBMCs had their origin in roughly 9.4 ml of fresh peripheral blood. The sample comes from a study of T cells in Graves' hyperthyroidism and ophthalmopathy. Study-wide context: Specimen type is peripheral blood, collected at initial diagnosis prior to any treatment. The study, taken as a whole, reports: Also found in blood were most expanded thyroid clonotypes above 0.001.

RNA transcripts yielded amplified TCR beta CDR3 regions. During a first-round RT-PCR of the TCR CDR3, the HTBI primer set was used. TCRdb ran MiXCR on the multiplex PCR reads and lists one entry per CDR3 protein. This table has about 400,000 distinct CDR3 sequences, roughly 15% appearing once. J is TRBJ1-4 and V is TRBV2, with D perhaps matching TRBD1 (6 bases). Sequencing was done on a sample of blood. The clonotype was recovered from a woman aged 55-75 years with Graves' ophthalmopathy. DNA for the CDR3: TGTGCCAGCAGCGCTACAGGGCTGCCTAATGAAAAACTGTTTTTT. Translating gives CASSATGLPNEKLFF.